Each of the 17 T cell receptor beta chains below was sequenced from the same sample in a study of metastatic and nonmetastatic thyroid tumors. TCRdb reanalyzed the PCR reads with MiXCR. In the table there are 25,000 to 30,000 clones, roughly 4% of which are singletons. Until they underwent thyroid surgery, no patient had received any treatment. The sequenced material came from blood. Receptors originate from a male donor with papillary thyroid cancer or a benign thyroid nodule (not recorded which). Some clones in this sample may be carry-over from other donors' samples.

Many counts were recorded for this clone. The rearrangement links TRBV5-4 to TRBJ1-3; weak D call: TRBD1 (5 bases). CDR3 length: 16 residues. Between the trimmed V and J ends, which lost 4 bases and 0 bases, there was a span of 14 bases. CDR1 is SGHNT and CDR2 is YYREEE in the germline V gene (reference sequence). The CDR3 loop is CASSRLGGVSGNTIYF. DNA for the CDR3: TGTGCCAGCAGCCGATTGGGAGGGGTCTCTGGAAACACCATATATTTT.

The sample holds many counts of this clone. The J gene is TRBJ1-5, the V gene TRBV5-6, with D possibly TRBD1 on 6 matching bases. Germline V gene data show CDR1 as SGHDT and CDR2 as YYEEEE. There are 15 residues in the CDR3. Trimming removed 2 bases at V and 0 bases at J, with 9 bases between. CDR3 nucleotide sequence: TGTGCCAGCAGCTTTGGGACACTTAGCAATCAGCCCCAGCATTTT. Protein product: CASSFGTLSNQPQHF.

The chain recombines TRBV6-5 with TRBJ2-7; 10 bases are a match to TRBD1. CDR3 length: 15 residues. Germline-derived CDR1 and CDR2 are MNHEY and SVGAGI. The junction had 2 bases not matched to a gene; V was cut back by 0 bases and J by 3 bases. CDR3: CASSYSGTGDYEQYF. The CDR3, as DNA: TGTGCCAGCAGTTACTCGGGGACAGGGGACTACGAGCAGTACTTC.

This clone was seen only a few times. This sequence joins TRBV28 and TRBJ1-2; perhaps TRBD1 as D (5 bases). This CDR3 comprises 12 residues. V dropped 8 bases and J dropped 8 bases, with 15 bases sitting between them. CDR1 is MDHEN, CDR2 SYDVKM, per germline. The CDR3 nucleotides read TGTGCCAGCGCGGGGACGACGGGAGGCTACACCTTC. This gives the protein CASAGTTGGYTF.

Ten or more counts support this clone. V gene TRBV5-1 combines with J gene TRBJ2-4; a possible D gene is TRBD1 (6 bases). V was pared by 2 bases and J by 6 bases, with 12 bases between. Germline CDR1 and CDR2: SGHRS and YFSETQ. The CDR3 is made up of 14 amino acids. The CDR3 sequence is CASSLDRPSNIQYF. CDR3 in DNA: TGCGCCAGCAGCTTAGACAGGCCTTCAAACATTCAGTACTTC.

With regard to this clone: The same CDR3 can be traced to other DNA sequences in this sample. The chain uses TRBV6-1 and TRBJ2-7; tentatively, D is TRBD1 (5 bases). V lost 6 bases, J lost 3 bases, and 15 bases lay in between. There are 14 residues in the CDR3. Germline V CDR1 and CDR2: MNHNS, SASEGT. The DNA of the CDR3 is TGTGCCAGCAGCCGTAACAGGTATCGCTACGAGCAGTACTTC. Its protein product is CASSRNRYRYEQYF.

This clone was seen ten or more times. The V gene is TRBV20-1, the J gene TRBJ2-1, with 7 bases identical to TRBD2. J gave up 8 bases and V 0 bases, and 16 bases lay outside the gene matches. CDR3 size: 17 residues. Germline assignment: CDR1 DFQATT and CDR2 SNEGSKA (reference sequence). CDR3 loop: CSARESGRTSAQDEQFF. For the CDR3, the DNA is TGCAGTGCTAGAGAATCTGGGAGAACTAGCGCCCAGGATGAGCAGTTCTTC.

This clone was picked up many times. J is TRBJ2-7 and V is TRBV11-2; D remains ambiguous. This CDR3 has 13 amino acids. CDR1 and CDR2 from the germline V gene are SGHAT and FQNNGV. V lost 5 bases, J lost 6 bases, and 14 bases lay in between. The CDR3 DNA sequence: TGTGCCAGCAGCCCTAGAGTGATGGGCGAGCAGTACTTC. Its translation is CASSPRVMGEQYF.

This clone appeared a few times. CDR3 in DNA: TGTGCCAGCAGTCCACAGGGCGTCGAAAACACCATATATTTT. Amino acid sequence: CASSPQGVENTIYF. V usage is TRBV12-3 or TRBV12-4 and J usage is TRBJ1-3; D is perhaps TRBD1 (6 bases). Trimming cost V 5 bases and J 6 bases, with 14 bases left between them. The CDR3 consists of 14 residues.

This clone counts as medium-sized. The chain carries TRBV27 and TRBJ1-2; 8 nucleotides line up with TRBD1. CDR1 is MNHEY, CDR2 SMNVEV, per germline (reference sequence). After removal of 3 bases from V and 6 bases from J, the junction contained 12 bases not matched to a gene. CDR3 length equals 16 residues. CDR3 in amino acids: CASSFANLGQGNGYTF. The DNA for the CDR3 is TGTGCCAGCAGTTTTGCCAATCTAGGACAGGGAAATGGCTACACCTTC.

This clone turned up a few times. This chain joins TRBV19 and TRBJ2-7; no clear D. Per the germline V gene, CDR1 is LNHDA and CDR2 is SQIVND (reference sequence). V was pared by 7 bases and J by 3 bases, with 19 bases between. The CDR3 is made up of 15 amino acids. CDR3 protein: CASIPWAPMDYEQYF. CDR3 DNA: TGTGCCAGTATTCCCTGGGCTCCGATGGACTACGAGCAGTACTTC.

This clone was counted many times. The J gene is TRBJ1-1, the V gene TRBV11-2, with a tentative D call TRBD1 (5 bases). V shed 0 bases and J shed 7 bases, with 9 bases lying between them. Germline V gene lookup returns CDR1 SGHAT and CDR2 FQNNGV. This CDR3 spans 13 amino acids. The CDR3 DNA reads TGTGCCAGCAGCTTAGATTCCCAGGGTGAAGCTTTCTTT. It specifies CASSLDSQGEAFF.

This clone has ten or more counts. The rearrangement uses TRBV20-1 and TRBJ2-7; D gene ambiguous. The V end was cut by 4 bases, the J end by 1 base, with 14 bases between. The CDR3 is 14 amino acids. Germline V gives CDR1 DFQATT, CDR2 SNEGSKA (reference sequence). CDR3 protein: CSATPSVGSYEQYF. CDR3 coding DNA: TGCAGTGCTACCCCCTCCGTTGGATCCTACGAGCAGTACTTC.

This clone counts as medium-sized (0.01 to 0.1%). This chain joins TRBV6-2 or TRBV6-3 and TRBJ2-1; 9 nucleotides match TRBD1. Germline CDR1 MNHEY, CDR2 SVGEGT. V was pared by 2 bases and J by 6 bases, with 5 bases of the junction left unmatched. CDR3 size: 15 residues. This CDR3 reads CASSYSGTGFNEQFF. CDR3 nucleotide sequence: TGTGCCAGCAGTTACAGTGGGACAGGGTTCAATGAGCAGTTCTTC.

This clone was seen a handful of times. The chain recombines TRBV5-1 with TRBJ1-5; D may be TRBD1 (6 bases). CDR3 length: 15 residues. Trimming shortened V by 4 bases and J by 12 bases, and 23 bases separated the two germline ends. CDR1 is SGHRS, CDR2 YFSETQ, per germline. The CDR3 coding sequence is TGCGCCAGCAGCCCATGGGGGCAGCCCAATAAGCACCAGCATTTT. This translates into CASSPWGQPNKHQHF.

The CDR3 DNA follows: TGTGCCAGCAGTTCCCTTTCGAGCACCGGGGAGCTGTTTTTT. It encodes CASSSLSSTGELFF. The V and J genes are TRBV6-5 and TRBJ2-2; D is uncertain. V was pared by 4 bases and J by 4 bases, with 10 bases between. CDR3 size: 14 residues. Germline V gene lookup returns CDR1 MNHEY and CDR2 SVGAGI.

This clone turned up a few times. The germline gene is not matched at one end of the junction; a read error may be the cause. The rearrangement uses TRBV6-5 and TRBJ1-2; TRBD1 aligns across 9 bases. CDR1 and CDR2 from the germline V gene are MNHEY and SVGAGI. The CDR3 length is 17 residues. CDR3 residues: CASSDSGTGTLRYGYTF. In DNA, the CDR3 is TGTGCCAGCAGTGACTCCGGGACAGGGACCCTCCGGTATGGCTACACCTTC.